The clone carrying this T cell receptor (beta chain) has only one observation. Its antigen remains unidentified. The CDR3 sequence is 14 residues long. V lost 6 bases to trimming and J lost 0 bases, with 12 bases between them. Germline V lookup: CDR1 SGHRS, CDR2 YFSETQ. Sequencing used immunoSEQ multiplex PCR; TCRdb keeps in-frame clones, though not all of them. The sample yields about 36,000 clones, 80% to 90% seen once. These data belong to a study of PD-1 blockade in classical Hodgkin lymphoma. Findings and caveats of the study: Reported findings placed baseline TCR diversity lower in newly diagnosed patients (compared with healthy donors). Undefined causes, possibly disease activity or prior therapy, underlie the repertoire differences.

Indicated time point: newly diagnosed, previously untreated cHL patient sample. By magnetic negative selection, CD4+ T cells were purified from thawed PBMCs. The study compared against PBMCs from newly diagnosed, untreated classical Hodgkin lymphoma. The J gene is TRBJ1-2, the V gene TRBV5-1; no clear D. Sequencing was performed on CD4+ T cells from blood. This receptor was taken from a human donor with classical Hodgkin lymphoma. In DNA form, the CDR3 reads TGCGCCAGCAACCCTATGGGAACTAACTATGGCTACACCTTC. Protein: CASNPMGTNYGYTF.